A selection of T cell receptor beta chains follows, all from one sample in a study of blood T cell repertoires in COVID-19. Repertoires were generated with immunoSEQ multiplex PCR, while TCRdb's copy carries only in-frame clones and drops some. The sample carries roughly 140,000 clones, about 88% recorded once. Sequences were obtained from peripheral blood. The receptor set was obtained from a woman aged 55-69 years with COVID-19, enrolled during active disease. Both conserved end residues are part of each CDR3. Fields, in order: J gene, clone size, V gene, D gene, CDR3 protein, CDR3 DNA. The D gene is left open where the match is weak. Size is stated for part of the rows, as once, few or many counts, or as a class when the clone is expanded.

TRBJ1-2 | NA | TRBV7-9 | TRBD1 | CASSLEKTGVYGYTF | TGTGCCAGCAGCTTGGAAAAGACAGGGGTCTATGGCTACACCTTC
TRBJ1-6 | NA | TRBV13 | TRBD1 | CASSLSSGTGNSPLHF | TGTGCCAGCAGCTTATCCTCCGGGACAGGGAATTCACCCCTCCACTTT
TRBJ1-2 | NA | TRBV5-6 | NA | CASSVAGVGYTF | TGTGCCAGCAGCGTGGCAGGGGTCGGCTACACCTTC
TRBJ2-4 | NA | TRBV28 | TRBD2 | CASSFQTSGLNIQYF | TGTGCCAGCAGTTTTCAGACTAGCGGGTTGAACATTCAGTACTTC
TRBJ1-2 | NA | TRBV5-1 | NA | CASSSYQGDGYTF | TGCGCCAGCAGCAGTTACCAGGGTGACGGCTACACCTTC
TRBJ1-1 | NA | TRBV6-5 | TRBD1 | CASSYSHRGRLAFF | TGTGCCAGCAGTTACTCCCACAGGGGGCGCTTGGCTTTCTTT
TRBJ2-3 | once | TRBV19 | NA | CASTPGNTDTQYF | TGTGCCAGTACCCCGGGGAACACAGATACGCAGTATTTT
TRBJ1-3 | NA | TRBV5-1 | NA | CASGTGAGNTIYF | TGCGCCAGCGGAACAGGAGCTGGAAACACCATATATTTT
TRBJ1-6 | NA | TRBV11-2 | NA | CASTLEVYNSPLHF | TGTGCCAGCACCTTGGAGGTTTATAATTCACCCCTCCACTTT
TRBJ1-1 | NA | TRBV5-4 | NA | CASSPRRGADDTEAFF | TGTGCCAGCAGCCCCCGCCGGGGGGCGGATGACACTGAAGCTTTCTTT
TRBJ2-1 | NA | TRBV7-6 | TRBD2 | CASSLDGLAGNEQFF | TGTGCCAGCAGCTTAGACGGACTAGCGGGAAATGAGCAGTTCTTC
TRBJ1-1 | NA | TRBV3-1/TRBV3-2 | NA | CASSQEGLNTEAFF | TGTGCCAGCAGCCAGGAGGGCCTGAACACTGAAGCTTTCTTT
TRBJ2-1 | once | TRBV5-1 | TRBD1 | CASSLAVDRVYNEQFF | TGCGCCAGCAGCTTGGCCGTAGACAGGGTTTACAATGAGCAGTTCTTC
TRBJ2-1 | NA | TRBV9 | TRBD2 | CASSAPSGAVDEQFF | TGTGCCAGCAGCGCCCCTAGCGGGGCGGTCGATGAGCAGTTCTTC
TRBJ1-1 | NA | TRBV12-3/TRBV12-4 | NA | CASSRGQREAFF | TGTGCCAGCAGCCGAGGACAGCGTGAAGCTTTCTTT
TRBJ2-1 | NA | TRBV29-1 | NA | CSAAANNEQFF | TGCAGCGCCGCCGCTAACAATGAGCAGTTCTTC
TRBJ1-1 | NA | TRBV25-1 | NA | CASSLMNTEAFF | TGTGCCAGCAGCCTTATGAACACTGAAGCTTTCTTT
TRBJ1-2 | NA | TRBV19 | NA | CASSQRQYGYTF | TGTGCCAGTAGTCAGCGACAGTATGGCTACACCTTC
TRBJ1-3 | NA | TRBV5-8 | NA | CASSLSRSGNTIYF | TGTGCCAGCAGCTTGAGCCGGTCTGGAAACACCATATATTTT
TRBJ1-5 | NA | TRBV6-5 | NA | CASTPTGIDRPQHF | TGTGCCAGCACCCCTACAGGGATTGATCGGCCCCAGCATTTT
TRBJ2-5 | once | TRBV6-5 | NA | CASSYGGSETQYF | TGTGCCAGCAGTTACGGGGGGAGTGAGACCCAGTACTTC
TRBJ1-6 | NA | TRBV3-1/TRBV3-2 | NA | CASSAIQDNSPLHF | TGTGCCAGCAGCGCAATACAGGATAATTCACCCCTCCACTTT
TRBJ1-1 | NA | TRBV2 | NA | CASSEGRSMNTEAFF | TGTGCCAGCAGTGAGGGGAGGTCCATGAACACTGAAGCTTTCTTT
TRBJ2-3 | NA | TRBV29-1 | TRBD1 | CSVGVGGATDTQYF | TGCAGCGTTGGAGTAGGGGGCGCCACAGATACGCAGTATTTT
TRBJ1-5 | NA | TRBV3-1/TRBV3-2 | NA | CASSQGRSSNQPQHF | TGTGCCAGCAGCCAAGGGCGGAGTAGCAATCAGCCCCAGCATTTT
TRBJ2-7 | NA | TRBV3-1/TRBV3-2 | TRBD2 | CASSQAASGRASYEQYF | TGTGCCAGCAGCCAAGCTGCTAGCGGGAGGGCCAGTTACGAGCAGTACTTC
TRBJ1-4 | NA | TRBV3-1/TRBV3-2 | NA | CASSQGGDEKLFF | TGTGCCAGCAGCCAGGGGGGGGATGAAAAACTGTTTTTT
TRBJ1-1 | NA | TRBV19 | NA | CASITNTEAFF | TGTGCCAGTATCACAAACACTGAAGCTTTCTTT
TRBJ1-1 | NA | TRBV2 | TRBD1 | CASSDHRGRYTEAFF | TGTGCCAGCAGTGACCATAGGGGGCGATACACTGAAGCTTTCTTT
TRBJ1-1 | NA | TRBV7-3 | NA | CASSRSMNTEAFF | TGTGCCAGCAGCCGCTCTATGAACACTGAAGCTTTCTTT
TRBJ1-3 | NA | TRBV5-6 | NA | CASSPTDSGNTIYF | TGTGCCAGCAGCCCGACAGACTCTGGAAACACCATATATTTT
TRBJ1-4 | NA | TRBV6-6 | TRBD1 | CASSPRDRGVTNEKLFF | TGTGCCAGCAGTCCCCGGGACAGGGGGGTAACTAATGAAAAACTGTTTTTT
TRBJ2-3 | NA | TRBV27 | NA | CASSLGGALGTDTQYF | TGTGCCAGCAGTTTGGGGGGGGCGCTGGGCACAGATACGCAGTATTTT
TRBJ2-2 | NA | TRBV7-7 | TRBD2 | CASSPAGGNTGELFF | TGTGCCAGCAGCCCAGCGGGGGGGAACACCGGGGAGCTGTTTTTT
TRBJ1-5 | NA | TRBV7-9 | NA | CASSLVSGGGNQPQHF | TGTGCCAGCAGCTTAGTTAGCGGAGGGGGCAATCAGCCCCAGCATTTT
TRBJ1-2 | NA | TRBV29-1 | NA | CSVGWWEGQGYGYTF | TGCAGCGTTGGGTGGTGGGAGGGTCAAGGCTATGGCTACACCTTC